A single T cell receptor beta chain is shown here with its context. Its cognate antigen has yet to be identified. No much larger clonotype is one base removed from it; base qualities were not supplied. To prepare the library, PCR was applied. The data were produced on an Illumina HiSeq 2500. Molecular barcoding was employed in the preparation of TCR libraries, with unique molecular identifiers being used to normalize TCRbeta repertoire quantification. TCRdb redid the processing of the public reads, applying fastp at Q25 and MiXCR, and retained in-frame beta chains. Rows are unified per CDR3 protein, each entry keeping the most common DNA and genes. This sample comprises almost 600,000 distinct CDR3 sequences, roughly 27% of them detected only once. The biggest ten clones account for approximately 39% of the sample. The data were taken from a study of T-cell reconstitution after alpha-beta-depleted transplantation in children (dated by TCRdb to 2015 to 2016). Regarding the complete study: T-cell immune reconstitution after TCRalphabeta/CD19-depleted allogeneic hematopoietic cell transplantation in children was quantitatively tracked in the study by means of TCR repertoire profiling. Broader findings and caveats from the paper: Over the following months the frequencies of hyperexpanded clones went down, and after one year T-cell counts and TCRbeta diversity were mostly credited to newly produced T cells. The apparently early alphabetaT-cell count recovery about two months after transplant was reportedly dependent on only several hundred rapidly expanded clones derived from non-depleted graft cells. In some patients, the high TCRbeta diversity seen at day 60 was put down to recipient T cells and intrathymic progenitors that had survived conditioning.

CDR1 is given as MNHEY and CDR2 as SMNVEV, both from the germline V gene (reference sequence). Relative to germline, V is 9 bases shorter and J is 2 bases shorter, with 16 bases between their ends. The CDR3 holds 14 amino acids from the cysteine to the phenylalanine. The read is trimmed to its CDR3 DNA, 42 bases read in frame from base 1. Reading the label with the study, this specimen's treatment or condition is: allogeneic hematopoietic cell transplantation with graft depleted of TCRalphabeta T cells and CD19 B cells. TCRalphabeta/CD19-depleted allogeneic hematopoietic cell grafts were given to the transplant recipients, all of whom were children.

The TCR sequence derives from a boy under three years old with Wiskott-Aldrich syndrome, due to receive a stem cell transplant. The V and J segments used are TRBV27 and TRBJ1-1; matching of 6 bases hints at TRBD1 as the D gene. The material sequenced was PBMCs, taken before TCRalphabeta/CD19-depleted stem cell transplant. The DNA is TGTGCCAGTCTGCACAGGGAGGGAAACACTGAAGCTTTCTTT. Translated, it gives CASLHREGNTEAFF.